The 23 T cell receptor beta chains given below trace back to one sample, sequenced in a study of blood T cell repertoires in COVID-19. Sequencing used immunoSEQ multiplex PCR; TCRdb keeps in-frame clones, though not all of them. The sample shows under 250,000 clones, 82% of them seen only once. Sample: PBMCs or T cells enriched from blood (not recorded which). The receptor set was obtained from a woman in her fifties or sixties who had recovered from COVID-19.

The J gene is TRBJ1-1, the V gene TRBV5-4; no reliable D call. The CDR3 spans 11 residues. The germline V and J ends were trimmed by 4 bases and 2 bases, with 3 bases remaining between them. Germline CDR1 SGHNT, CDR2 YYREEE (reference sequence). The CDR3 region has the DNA TGTGCCAGCAGCACAAACACTGAAGCTTTCTTT. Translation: CASSTNTEAFF.

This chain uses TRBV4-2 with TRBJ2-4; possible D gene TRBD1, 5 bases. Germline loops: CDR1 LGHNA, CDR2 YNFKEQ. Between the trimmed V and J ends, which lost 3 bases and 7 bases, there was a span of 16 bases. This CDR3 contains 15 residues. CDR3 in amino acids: CASSHEDSRLNIQYF. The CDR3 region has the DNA TGTGCCAGCAGCCACGAAGACAGTCGGCTCAACATTCAGTACTTC.

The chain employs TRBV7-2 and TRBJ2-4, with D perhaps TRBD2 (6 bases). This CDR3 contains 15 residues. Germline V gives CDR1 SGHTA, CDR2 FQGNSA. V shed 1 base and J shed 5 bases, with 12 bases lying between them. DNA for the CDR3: TGTGCCAGCAGCTTAGGACGGGACTTCCAAAACATTCAGTACTTC. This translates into CASSLGRDFQNIQYF.

Here the CDR3 DNA reads TGTGCCAGCAGCCAACTAGCCGGTGAGCAGTTCTTC. Encoded protein: CASSQLAGEQFF. The chain links TRBV11-2 to TRBJ2-1; a weak D match, TRBD2 (6 bases). The V gene's germline CDR1 is SGHAT and CDR2 FQNNGV. V was shortened by 5 bases and J by 9 bases, with 11 bases between the two germline ends. The length of the CDR3 is 12 residues.

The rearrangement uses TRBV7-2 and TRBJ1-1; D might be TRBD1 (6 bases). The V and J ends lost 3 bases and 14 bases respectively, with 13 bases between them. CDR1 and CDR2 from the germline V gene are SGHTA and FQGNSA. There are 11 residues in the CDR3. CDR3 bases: TGTGCCAGCAGCTTCGAGGGGGAAATCTTCTTT. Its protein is CASSFEGEIFF.

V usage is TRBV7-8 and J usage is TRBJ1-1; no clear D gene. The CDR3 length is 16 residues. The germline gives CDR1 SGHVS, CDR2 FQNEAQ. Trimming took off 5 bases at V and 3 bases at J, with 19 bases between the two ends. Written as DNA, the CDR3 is TGTGCCAGCAGCCCCCTAGGGCGGGTTAGGCACACTGAAGCTTTCTTT. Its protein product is CASSPLGRVRHTEAFF.

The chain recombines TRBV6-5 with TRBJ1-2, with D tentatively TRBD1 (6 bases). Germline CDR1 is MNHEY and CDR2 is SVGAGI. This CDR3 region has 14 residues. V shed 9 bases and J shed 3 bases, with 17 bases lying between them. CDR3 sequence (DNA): TGTGCCAGTCTTGGCCAAGGGGGACACTATGGCTACACCTTC. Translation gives CASLGQGGHYGYTF.

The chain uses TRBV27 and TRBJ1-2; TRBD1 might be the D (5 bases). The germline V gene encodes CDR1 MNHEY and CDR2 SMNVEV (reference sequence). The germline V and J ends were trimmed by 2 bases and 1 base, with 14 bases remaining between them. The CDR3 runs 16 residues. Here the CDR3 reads CASSLGGRRLNYGYTF. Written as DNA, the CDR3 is TGTGCCAGCAGTTTAGGGGGGAGAAGACTTAACTATGGCTACACCTTC.

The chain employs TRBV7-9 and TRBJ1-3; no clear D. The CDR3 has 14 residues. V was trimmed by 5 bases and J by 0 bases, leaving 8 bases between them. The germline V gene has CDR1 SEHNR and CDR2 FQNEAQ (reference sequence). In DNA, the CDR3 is TGTGCCAGCAGCCGACGGGACTCTGGAAACACCATATATTTT. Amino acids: CASSRRDSGNTIYF.

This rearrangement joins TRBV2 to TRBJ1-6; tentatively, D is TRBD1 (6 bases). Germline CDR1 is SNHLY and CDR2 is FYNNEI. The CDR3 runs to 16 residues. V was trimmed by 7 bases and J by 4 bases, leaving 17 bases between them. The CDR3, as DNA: TGTGCCAGCACTCCGGGGGGCTCAGTTTATAATTCACCCCTCCACTTT. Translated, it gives CASTPGGSVYNSPLHF.

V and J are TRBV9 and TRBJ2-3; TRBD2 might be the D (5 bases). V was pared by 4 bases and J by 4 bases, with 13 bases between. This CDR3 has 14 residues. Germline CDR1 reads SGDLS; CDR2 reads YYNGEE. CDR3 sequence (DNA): TGTGCCAGCAGCCCCAAACCGGGGTCAGATACGCAGTATTTT. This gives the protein CASSPKPGSDTQYF.

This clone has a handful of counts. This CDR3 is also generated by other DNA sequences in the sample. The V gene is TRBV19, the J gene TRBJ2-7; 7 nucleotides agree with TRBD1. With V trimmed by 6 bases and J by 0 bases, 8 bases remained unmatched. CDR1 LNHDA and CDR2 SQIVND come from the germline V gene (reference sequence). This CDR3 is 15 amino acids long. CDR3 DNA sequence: TGTGCCAGTAGCACCGGGACAGTCGCCTCCTACGAGCAGTACTTC. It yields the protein CASSTGTVASYEQYF.

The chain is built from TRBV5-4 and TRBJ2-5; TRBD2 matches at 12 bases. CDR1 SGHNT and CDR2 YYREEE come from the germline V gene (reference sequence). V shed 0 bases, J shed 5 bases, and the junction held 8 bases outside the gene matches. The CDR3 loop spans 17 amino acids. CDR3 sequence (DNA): TGTGCCAGCAGCTTGGAAAGATCTAGCGGGGGGGTGGAGACCCAGTACTTC. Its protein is CASSLERSSGGVETQYF.

The CDR3 sequence: CASSTRTGKTGELFF. For the CDR3, the DNA is TGTGCCAGCAGCACCCGGACAGGGAAAACCGGGGAGCTGTTTTTT. The V call is TRBV6-5, the J call TRBJ2-2; TRBD1 matches at 8 bases. CDR3 size: 15 residues. J lost 5 bases, V lost 6 bases, and 8 bases had no gene match. Germline V gene data show CDR1 as MNHEY and CDR2 as SVGAGI.

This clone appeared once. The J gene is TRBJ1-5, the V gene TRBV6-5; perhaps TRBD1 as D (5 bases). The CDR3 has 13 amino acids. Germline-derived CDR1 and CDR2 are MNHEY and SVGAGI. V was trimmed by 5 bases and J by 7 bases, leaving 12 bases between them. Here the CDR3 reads CASSRRDSQPQHF. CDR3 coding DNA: TGTGCCAGCAGTCGACGGGACTCCCAGCCCCAGCATTTT.

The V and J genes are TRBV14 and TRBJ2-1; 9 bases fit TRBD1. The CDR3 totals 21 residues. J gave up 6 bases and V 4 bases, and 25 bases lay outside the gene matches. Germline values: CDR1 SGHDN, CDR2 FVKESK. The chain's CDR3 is CASSRGGTGTGRPTVGNEQFF. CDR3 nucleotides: TGTGCCAGCAGCCGAGGGGGGACCGGGACAGGGAGGCCTACAGTTGGCAATGAGCAGTTCTTC.

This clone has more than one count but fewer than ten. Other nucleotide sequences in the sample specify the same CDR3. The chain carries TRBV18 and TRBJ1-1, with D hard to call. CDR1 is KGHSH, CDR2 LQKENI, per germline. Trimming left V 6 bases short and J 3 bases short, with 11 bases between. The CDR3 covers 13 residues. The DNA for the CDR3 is TGTGCCAGCTCCCCATCCCGCGACACTGAAGCTTTCTTT. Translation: CASSPSRDTEAFF.

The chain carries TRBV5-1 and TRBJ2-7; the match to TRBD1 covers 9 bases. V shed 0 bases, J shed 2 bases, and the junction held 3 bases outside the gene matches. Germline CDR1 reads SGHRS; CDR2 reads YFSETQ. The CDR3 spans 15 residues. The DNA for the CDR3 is TGCGCCAGCAGCTTGGGAGGACAGGGGACCTACGAGCAGTACTTC. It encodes CASSLGGQGTYEQYF.

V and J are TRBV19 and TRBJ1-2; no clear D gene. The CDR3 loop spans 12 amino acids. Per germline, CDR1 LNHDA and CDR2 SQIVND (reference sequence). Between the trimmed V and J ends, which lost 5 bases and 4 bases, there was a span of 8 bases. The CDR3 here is CASSVWAYGYTF. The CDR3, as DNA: TGTGCCAGTAGTGTTTGGGCCTATGGCTACACCTTC. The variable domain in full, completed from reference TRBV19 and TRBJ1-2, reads DGGITQSPKYLFRKEGQNVTLSCEQNLNHDAMYWYRQDPGQGLRLIYYSQIVNDFQKGDIAEGYSVSREKKESFPLTVTSAQKNPTAFYLCASSVWAYGYTFGSGTRLTVV.

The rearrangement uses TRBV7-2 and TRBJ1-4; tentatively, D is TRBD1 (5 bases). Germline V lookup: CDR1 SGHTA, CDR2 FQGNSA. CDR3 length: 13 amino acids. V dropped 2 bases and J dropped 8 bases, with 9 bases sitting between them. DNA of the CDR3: TGTGCCAGCAGCTTATCAGGGAACGAAAAACTGTTTTTT. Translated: CASSLSGNEKLFF. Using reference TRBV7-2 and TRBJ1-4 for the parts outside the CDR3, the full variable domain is GAGVSQSPSNKVTEKGKDVELRCDPISGHTALYWYRQSLGQGLEFLIYFQGNSAPDKSGLPSDRFSAERTGGSVSTLTIQRTQQEDSAVYLCASSLSGNEKLFFGSGTQLSVL.

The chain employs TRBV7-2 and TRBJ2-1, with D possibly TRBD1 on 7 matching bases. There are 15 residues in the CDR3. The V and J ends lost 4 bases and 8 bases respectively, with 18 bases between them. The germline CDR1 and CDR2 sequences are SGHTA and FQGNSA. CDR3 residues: CASSSSRQGGHEQFF. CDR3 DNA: TGTGCCAGCAGCTCTTCTAGACAGGGAGGACATGAGCAGTTCTTC.

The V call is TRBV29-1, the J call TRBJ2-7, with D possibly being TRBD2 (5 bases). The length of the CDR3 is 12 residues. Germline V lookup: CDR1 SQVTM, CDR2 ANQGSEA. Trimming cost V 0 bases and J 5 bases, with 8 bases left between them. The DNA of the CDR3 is TGCAGCGTTGAAGAGTCCGGGGACGAGCAGTACTTC. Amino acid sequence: CSVEESGDEQYF.

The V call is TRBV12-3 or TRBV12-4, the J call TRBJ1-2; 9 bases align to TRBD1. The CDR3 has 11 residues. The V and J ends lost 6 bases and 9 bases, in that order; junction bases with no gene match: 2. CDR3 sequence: CASRDRGSYTF. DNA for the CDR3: TGTGCCAGCAGGGACAGGGGTAGCTACACCTTC.